Each of the 17 T cell receptor beta chains below was sequenced from the same sample in a study of blood T cell repertoires in COVID-19. Data came from immunoSEQ multiplex PCR; TCRdb stores just in-frame clones and leaves some out. The sample has 200,000 or so clones; roughly 80% are singletons. The sequencing input was peripheral blood. The receptors here all came from a woman aged 25 to 39 with acute or convalescent COVID-19.

The chain combines TRBV4-2 with TRBJ2-7, with TRBD2 matching over 11 bases. The CDR3 spans 16 residues. Germline CDR1 reads LGHNA; CDR2 reads YNFKEQ. J gave up 4 bases and V 2 bases, and 7 bases lay outside the gene matches. CDR3 nucleotides: TGTGCCAGCAGCCAAATTACCGGGACTAGCGGATACGAGCAGTACTTC. It translates to CASSQITGTSGYEQYF.

The chain recombines TRBV6-5 with TRBJ1-2; 10 bases match TRBD1. This CDR3 is 14 amino acids long. The trim removed 8 bases at V and 2 bases at J, leaving 5 bases unmatched. Germline assignment: CDR1 MNHEY and CDR2 SVGAGI. Here the CDR3 reads CASSPGQGNYGYTF. In DNA, the CDR3 is TGTGCCAGCTCACCGGGACAGGGGAACTATGGCTACACCTTC.

This chain joins TRBV12-3 or TRBV12-4 and TRBJ1-1; the D is unclear. The V and J ends lost 6 bases and 12 bases respectively, with 14 bases between them. The CDR3 contains 11 residues. The CDR3 DNA is TGTGCCAGCAGCTCAGATCGGAGGCCTTTCTTT. This encodes CASSSDRRPFF.

The gene calls are TRBV12-3 or TRBV12-4 and TRBJ2-5; D uncertain. The CDR3 contains 12 residues. Between the trimmed V and J ends, which lost 3 bases and 2 bases, there was a span of 4 bases. The CDR3 is CASSFNQETQYF. In DNA, the CDR3 is TGTGCCAGCAGTTTCAATCAAGAGACCCAGTACTTC.

This clone is a singleton in its sample. The rearrangement uses TRBV19 and TRBJ2-2, with 9 bases aligning to TRBD2. Germline V gene lookup returns CDR1 LNHDA and CDR2 SQIVND (reference sequence). V trimming: 6 bases; J trimming: 4 bases; junction bases outside the gene matches: 6. CDR3 length equals 15 residues. The CDR3 protein is CASRFSGGGTGELFF. The CDR3 DNA sequence: TGTGCCAGTAGATTTAGCGGGGGCGGCACCGGGGAGCTGTTTTTT.

The rearrangement uses TRBV28 and TRBJ1-5; TRBD1 matches 9 bases. Germline CDR1 is MDHEN and CDR2 is SYDVKM. The CDR3 extends over 15 amino acids. The trim removed 7 bases at V and 2 bases at J, leaving 6 bases unmatched. In nucleotides, the CDR3 is TGTGCCAGCAACCTCGGGACAGGGCGCAATCAGCCCCAGCATTTT. Its protein product is CASNLGTGRNQPQHF.

This clone showed up just once. The gene calls are TRBV25-1 and TRBJ2-1; perhaps TRBD2 as D (6 bases). This CDR3 is built from 18 residues. Trimming cost V 1 base and J 3 bases, with 19 bases left between them. Germline V gene sequence: CDR1 MGHDK, CDR2 SYGVNS. The CDR3 DNA follows: TGTGCCAGCAGTGAATCCAGCCGTGGGACTTCGCGCTACAATGAGCAGTTCTTC. Amino acid sequence: CASSESSRGTSRYNEQFF.

The rearrangement links TRBV28 to TRBJ2-6, with 9 bases aligning to TRBD1. The V and J ends lost 5 bases and 0 bases, in that order; junction bases with no gene match: 8. Germline lookup yields CDR1 MDHEN and CDR2 SYDVKM. The CDR3 loop spans 18 amino acids. CDR3 sequence (DNA): TGTGCCAGCAGTGCTTCGGGACAGGGCTTCTCTGGGGCCAACGTCCTGACTTTC. The encoded protein is CASSASGQGFSGANVLTF. Using reference TRBV28 and TRBJ2-6 for the parts outside the CDR3, the full variable domain is DVKVTQSSRYLVKRTGEKVFLECVQDMDHENMFWYRQDPGLGLRLIYFSYDVKMKEKGDIPEGYSVSREKKERFSLILESASTNQTSMYLCASSASGQGFSGANVLTFGAGSRLTVL.

This clone has a single count. V and J are TRBV7-6 and TRBJ2-7; TRBD1 agrees at 7 bases. With 5 bases clipped from V and 3 bases from J, the junction kept 13 bases outside the gene matches. The V gene's germline CDR1 is SGHVS and CDR2 FNYEAQ. The CDR3 runs 16 residues. The CDR3 sequence is CASSPRVGQYYYEQYF. As DNA, the CDR3 is TGTGCCAGCAGCCCACGGGTGGGACAGTACTACTACGAGCAGTACTTC.

The chain couples TRBV19 to TRBJ1-3, with TRBD1 as a possible D gene (6 bases). The germline gives CDR1 LNHDA, CDR2 SQIVND (reference sequence). The V end lost 7 bases, the J end lost 4 bases, and 11 bases lay between the germline ends. The CDR3 loop spans 13 amino acids. CDR3: CASMQGPGNTIYF. In nucleotides, the CDR3 is TGTGCCAGTATGCAGGGGCCAGGAAACACCATATATTTT. The entire variable domain, with the rest obtained from reference TRBV19 and TRBJ1-3, is as follows: DGGITQSPKYLFRKEGQNVTLSCEQNLNHDAMYWYRQDPGQGLRLIYYSQIVNDFQKGDIAEGYSVSREKKESFPLTVTSAQKNPTAFYLCASMQGPGNTIYFGEGSWLTVV.

The chain couples TRBV4-1 to TRBJ1-1; TRBD1 matches at 10 bases. Germline-derived CDR1 and CDR2 are MGHRA and YSYEKL. CDR3 length: 15 amino acids. V was clipped by 3 bases and J by 4 bases; unmatched bases: 5. CDR3 residues: CASSHDGQGGTEAFF. The CDR3 region has the DNA TGCGCCAGCAGCCATGATGGACAGGGGGGCACTGAAGCTTTCTTT.

This rearrangement joins TRBV28 to TRBJ1-2; possibly TRBD1 for D (6 bases). The CDR3 length is 13 residues. Between the trimmed V and J ends, which lost 5 bases and 11 bases, there was a span of 18 bases. Germline-derived CDR1 and CDR2 are MDHEN and SYDVKM. The CDR3 DNA reads as TGTGCCAGCAGTCCTAGACAGACAGGCCCATACACCTTC. It specifies CASSPRQTGPYTF.

This rearrangement joins TRBV7-2 to TRBJ1-4, with D tentatively TRBD1 (5 bases). Looked up from germline, CDR1 is SGHTA and CDR2 is FQGNSA. The CDR3 is 17 residues long. The V gene lost 1 base and the J gene lost 5 bases, with 17 bases spanning the gap. CDR3 protein: CASSLDRLGGTNEKLFF. In DNA, the CDR3 is TGTGCCAGCAGCTTAGATCGTTTGGGGGGGACGAATGAAAAACTGTTTTTT.

This rearrangement joins TRBV7-2 to TRBJ2-1, with 10 bases identical to TRBD2. CDR1 and CDR2 (germline): SGHTA, FQGNSA. Trimming at V came to 5 bases and at J to 14 bases, leaving 9 bases not matched to a gene. The CDR3 loop spans 13 amino acids. CDR3 protein: CASSPQRGGLEFF. In nucleotides, the CDR3 is TGTGCCAGCAGCCCTCAGCGGGGGGGCTTGGAGTTCTTC.

The rearrangement uses TRBV4-1 and TRBJ2-7, with D perhaps matching TRBD1 (7 bases). Germline V gives CDR1 MGHRA, CDR2 YSYEKL. This CDR3 comprises 16 residues. V lost 1 base and J 3 bases, leaving 16 bases between the germline ends. The chain's CDR3 is CASSQANPGGSYEQYF. The CDR3 DNA reads as TGCGCCAGCAGCCAAGCAAATCCAGGGGGGAGCTACGAGCAGTACTTC.

This rearrangement joins TRBV7-2 to TRBJ2-1; D call uncertain. V lost 1 base and J 0 bases, leaving 10 bases between the germline ends. This CDR3 region has 16 residues. Per the germline V gene, CDR1 is SGHTA and CDR2 is FQGNSA. This CDR3 is CASSLVGSSSYNEQFF. In nucleotides, the CDR3 is TGTGCCAGCAGCTTAGTTGGGTCTAGCTCCTACAATGAGCAGTTCTTC.

This sequence joins TRBV10-2 and TRBJ2-1; D remains unclear. Trimming removed 6 bases at V and 7 bases at J, with 16 bases between. Germline V gene sequence: CDR1 WSHSY, CDR2 SAAADI. CDR3 size: 14 residues. CDR3 coding DNA: TGCGCCAGCAGCGAGACGAGAGGAAGGAATGAGCAGTTCTTC. It codes for CASSETRGRNEQFF.